The 14 T cell receptor beta chains reported below all come from one sample, sequenced in a study of T cell responses to AZD1222 COVID-19 vaccine. Sequencing was performed with immunoSEQ multiplex PCR; in TCRdb, only in-frame clones are kept and a portion is missing. The sample contains roughly 150,000 clones, approximately 80% of which appear only once. The sequencing here drew on peripheral blood, taken on day 0 of AZD1222 vaccination. Receptor source: an adult in good health.

This clone was recorded once. The V call is TRBV6-6, the J call TRBJ1-6, with 7 bases matching TRBD1. Germline CDR1 reads MNHNY; CDR2 reads SVGAGI (reference sequence). The ends lost 7 bases at V and 7 bases at J; junction bases unmatched: 4. This CDR3 contains 13 residues. CDR3 bases: TGTGCCAGCAACCGGGACAGAAATTCACCCCTCCACTTT. It specifies CASNRDRNSPLHF.

This clone was detected a few times. The gene calls are TRBV7-8 and TRBJ2-7; 8 bases agree with TRBD1. Germline assignment: CDR1 SGHVS and CDR2 FQNEAQ. The V gene end was trimmed by 5 bases and the J gene end by 1 base; junction bases not matched to a gene: 7. The CDR3 sequence is 15 residues long. CDR3 sequence (DNA): TGTGCCAGCAGCAGAACAGGGGGTGTGTCCTACGAGCAGTACTTC. This encodes CASSRTGGVSYEQYF.

V is TRBV5-1 and J is TRBJ2-2; D is ambiguous. Trimming cost V 4 bases and J 4 bases, with 14 bases left between them. Germline values: CDR1 SGHRS, CDR2 YFSETQ. The CDR3 sequence is 15 residues long. CDR3: CASSPAPKGTGELFF. The CDR3, as DNA: TGCGCCAGCAGCCCAGCTCCTAAGGGCACCGGGGAGCTGTTTTTT.

This chain links TRBV9 with TRBJ1-1, with D tentatively TRBD1 (5 bases). Germline CDR1 SGDLS, CDR2 YYNGEE. The CDR3 sequence is 15 residues long. Trimming shortened V by 2 bases and J by 2 bases, and 13 bases separated the two germline ends. CDR3 in amino acids: CASSVQTGVNTEAFF. CDR3 in DNA: TGTGCCAGCAGCGTGCAAACAGGAGTAAACACTGAAGCTTTCTTT.

For the CDR3, the DNA is TGTGCCAGCAGCCGACAGGGTAAAACCGGGGAGCTGTTTTTT. It yields the protein CASSRQGKTGELFF. This rearrangement joins TRBV11-1 to TRBJ2-2; TRBD1 aligns across 7 bases. With V trimmed by 5 bases and J by 5 bases, 5 bases remained unmatched. The CDR3 has 14 amino acids. Germline assignment: CDR1 SGHAT and CDR2 FQDESV (reference sequence).

This chain links TRBV28 with TRBJ1-1; D is undetermined. Germline CDR1 reads MDHEN; CDR2 reads SYDVKM. The CDR3 runs to 15 residues. The germline V and J ends were trimmed by 3 bases and 1 base, with 12 bases remaining between them. CDR3 loop: CASSLPGMANTEAFF. For the CDR3, the DNA is TGTGCCAGCAGTTTGCCCGGGATGGCGAACACTGAAGCTTTCTTT.

The rearrangement links TRBV10-2 to TRBJ1-3; unclear D gene. CDR1 is WSHSY and CDR2 is SAAADI in the germline V gene. The V gene lost 8 bases and the J gene lost 2 bases, with 10 bases spanning the gap. The CDR3 loop spans 13 amino acids. The CDR3 DNA follows: TGCGCCAGCCTTGGGGAGGCTGGAAACACCATATATTTT. Residues: CASLGEAGNTIYF.

The chain carries TRBV27 and TRBJ1-6, with D uncertain. The ends were cut back, 3 bases at V and 7 bases at J, with 13 bases in the middle. Germline CDR1 MNHEY, CDR2 SMNVEV (reference sequence). The CDR3 has 15 amino acids. The CDR3: CASSLLESLNSPLHF. DNA of the CDR3: TGTGCCAGCAGTTTGTTGGAATCTCTCAATTCACCCCTCCACTTT.

Comments on this clone: At one boundary the junction diverges from the germline segment, which might be a read error. The chain links TRBV2 to TRBJ1-1; D is possibly TRBD1 (5 bases). Germline lookup yields CDR1 SNHLY and CDR2 FYNNEI. This CDR3 region has 13 residues. CDR3 sequence reads: CASREGEPTEAFF. The CDR3 DNA follows: TGTGCCAGCAGGGAAGGGGAACCGACTGAAGCTTTCTTT.

V and J are TRBV7-8 and TRBJ1-1; D not certain. The CDR3 is made up of 14 amino acids. The germline gives CDR1 SGHVS, CDR2 FQNEAQ. V was pared by 4 bases and J by 1 base, with 10 bases between. In DNA, the CDR3 is TGTGCCAGCAGCTACGAGACCCCGAACACTGAAGCTTTCTTT. This encodes CASSYETPNTEAFF.

This chain connects TRBV20-1 to TRBJ2-7, with no clear D. Germline V gene sequence: CDR1 DFQATT, CDR2 SNEGSKA (reference sequence). The CDR3 runs to 14 residues. The V end was cut by 3 bases, the J end by 5 bases, with 17 bases between. The CDR3 here is CSASRPLGTHEQYF. The CDR3 nucleotides are TGCAGTGCTAGTCGCCCCTTGGGAACACACGAGCAGTACTTC.

The chain has TRBV5-1 and TRBJ1-1; no reliable D call. Germline V gene data show CDR1 as SGHRS and CDR2 as YFSETQ. Trimming left V 4 bases short and J 0 bases short, with 13 bases between. There are 15 residues in the CDR3. As DNA, the CDR3 is TGCGCCAGCAGCCCCCGAGTAGGGCTGAACACTGAAGCTTTCTTT. Amino acids: CASSPRVGLNTEAFF. The variable domain in full, with the rest retrieved from reference TRBV5-1 and TRBJ1-1, is KAGVTQTPRYLIKTRGQQVTLSCSPISGHRSVSWYQQTPGQGLQFLFEYFSETQRNKGNFPGRFSGRQFSNSRSEMNVSTLELGDSALYLCASSPRVGLNTEAFFGQGTRLTVV.

The V call is TRBV28, the J call TRBJ1-1; D ambiguous. The germline V gene has CDR1 MDHEN and CDR2 SYDVKM. Trimming took off 2 bases at V and 6 bases at J, with 7 bases between the two ends. This CDR3 has 12 amino acids. Here the CDR3 reads CASSLVEAEAFF. The DNA for the CDR3 is TGTGCCAGCAGTTTAGTTGAAGCTGAAGCTTTCTTT. The complete variable domain, with remaining parts taken from reference TRBV28 and TRBJ1-1, reads DVKVTQSSRYLVKRTGEKVFLECVQDMDHENMFWYRQDPGLGLRLIYFSYDVKMKEKGDIPEGYSVSREKKERFSLILESASTNQTSMYLCASSLVEAEAFFGQGTRLTVV.

Notes on this clone: Distinct nucleotide sequences in the sample also encode this CDR3. This chain's CDR3 is CAWSVLGSNQPQHF. The CDR3 DNA is TGTGCCTGGAGTGTATTGGGGAGCAATCAGCCCCAGCATTTT. This rearrangement joins TRBV30 to TRBJ1-5; D is undetermined. This CDR3 has 14 amino acids. From germline, CDR1 is GTSNPN and CDR2 SVGIG (reference sequence). Trimming took 0 bases from V and 1 from J, leaving 7 bases between them.